This T cell receptor beta chain is drawn from a study of early T cells in non-severe SARS-CoV-2 infection. Study-level information: Unpaired chains resulted from sequencing bulk RNA of unsorted whole blood.

This CDR3 comprises 13 residues. Germline V gene sequence: CDR1 LNHNV, CDR2 YYDKDF (reference sequence). The junction had 2 bases not matched to a gene; V was cut back by 3 bases and J by 3 bases. Individual cDNA molecules received unique molecular identifiers during library preparation. TCRdb independently ran MiXCR on the 5' RACE reads; one entry per CDR3 protein. The profile shows 88,000 or so distinct CDR3 sequences, more than 12% of them singletons. This clonotype occurred a few times. Material: whole blood. The clonotype comes from an adult who was a healthcare worker with PCR-confirmed SARS-CoV-2 infection or an uninfected control (not recorded which). The chain is built from TRBV15 and TRBJ2-7; 7 bases map to TRBD1. The CDR3 DNA is TGTGCCACCAGCAGGGGACAGCTCTACGAGCAGTACTTC. It encodes CATSRGQLYEQYF.